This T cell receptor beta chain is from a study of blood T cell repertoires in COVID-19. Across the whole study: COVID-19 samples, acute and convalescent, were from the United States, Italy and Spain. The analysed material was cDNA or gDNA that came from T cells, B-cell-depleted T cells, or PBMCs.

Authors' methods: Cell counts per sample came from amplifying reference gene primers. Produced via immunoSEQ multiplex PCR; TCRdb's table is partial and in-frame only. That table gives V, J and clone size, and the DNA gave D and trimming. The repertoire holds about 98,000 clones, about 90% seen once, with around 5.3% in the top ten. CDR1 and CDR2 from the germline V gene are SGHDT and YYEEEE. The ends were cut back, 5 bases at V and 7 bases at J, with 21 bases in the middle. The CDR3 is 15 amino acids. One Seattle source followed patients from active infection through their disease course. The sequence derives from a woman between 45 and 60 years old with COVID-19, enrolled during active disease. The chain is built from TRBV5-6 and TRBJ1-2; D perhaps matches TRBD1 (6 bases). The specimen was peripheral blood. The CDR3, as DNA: TGTGCCAGCAGTTGGGGGGGCACAGAAGGCTCTGGCTACACCTTC. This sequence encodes CASSWGGTEGSGYTF. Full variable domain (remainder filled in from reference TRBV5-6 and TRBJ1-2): DAGVTQSPTHLIKTRGQQVTLRCSPKSGHDTVSWYQQALGQGPQFIFQYYEEEERQRGNFPDRFSGHQFPNYSSELNVNALLLGDSALYLCASSWGGTEGSGYTFGSGTRLTVV.